The subject of this entry is one T cell receptor (beta chain). Its antigen is currently unknown. These data are taken from a study of cytomegalovirus exposure and HLA in healthy donors. Study information: Sequencing of 180 million or so T cells in an earlier analysis found 95 million to 120 million unique TCR beta sequences.

General observations from the study: Whilst most TCR sequences proved rare, a subset of public TCRs occurred across many donors. Overall, around 150 TCR beta chains were annotated as cytomegalovirus-associated.

Germline lookup yields CDR1 SGDLS and CDR2 YYNGEE. J lost 6 bases, V lost 3 bases, and 21 bases had no gene match. The CDR3 spans 18 residues. PCR amplification relied on 60 Vbeta primers (plus 13 Jbeta primers). Method: immunoSEQ multiplex PCR; TCRdb's copy keeps in-frame clones and lacks some. The table for this sample gives 150,000 to 200,000 clones. This TCR was recovered from a woman aged 18 to 35 in good health and CMV-seropositive. The gene calls are TRBV9 and TRBJ2-7, with TRBD1 matching over 7 bases. Sequenced: PBMCs. For the CDR3, the DNA is TGTGCCAGCAGCGACTCGGGTTTGCCTGGACAGGATGTTCGCGAGCAGTACTTC. Translated: CASSDSGLPGQDVREQYF.